The 17 T cell receptor beta chains below all came from one sample that was sequenced in a study of T-cell memory formation after mild COVID-19. MiXCR, applied by TCRdb to the 5' RACE reads, yields one record per CDR3 protein. The table has 90,000 to 120,000 distinct CDR3 sequences, around 14% seen once. Sequenced: PBMCs or a T cell subset sorted from them (not recorded which). These receptors came from a man between 18 and 29 years old who had mild COVID-19 (a few samples of this study predate the infection). Cell type and time point are not known.

This chain joins TRBV9 and TRBJ2-3, with 10 bases that match TRBD1. The CDR3 length is 16 residues. Per the germline V gene, CDR1 is SGDLS and CDR2 is YYNGEE. The V and J ends lost 4 bases and 2 bases, in that order; junction bases with no gene match: 7. For the CDR3, the DNA is TGTGCCAGCAGCTCTCGGACAGGGGGACTCACAGATACGCAGTATTTT. Translated, it gives CASSSRTGGLTDTQYF.

The CDR3 nucleotides are TGTGCCAGTAGTACCTCCCGGACAGGGGGCACTGAAGCTTTCTTT. Protein product: CASSTSRTGGTEAFF. The V and J genes are TRBV19 and TRBJ1-1, with 10 bases lining up with TRBD1. This CDR3 contains 15 residues. Germline V lookup: CDR1 LNHDA, CDR2 SQIVND (reference sequence). After removal of 4 bases from V and 4 bases from J, the junction contained 6 bases not matched to a gene.

Only a few counts were recorded for this clonotype. The rearrangement joins TRBV15 to TRBJ2-7; the match to TRBD1 covers 9 bases. Trimming took 2 bases from V and 5 from J; bases not matched to a gene: 10. This CDR3 comprises 16 residues. Germline V gene data show CDR1 as LNHNV and CDR2 as YYDKDF (reference sequence). The CDR3 spells CATSRSLGQGLDEQYF. CDR3 sequence (DNA): TGTGCCACCAGCAGATCCCTGGGACAGGGCCTCGACGAGCAGTACTTC.

In its sample, this clonotype was seen a few times. The rearrangement joins TRBV7-9 to TRBJ2-2; D possibly corresponds to TRBD2 (6 bases). The germline V gene encodes CDR1 SEHNR and CDR2 FQNEAQ (reference sequence). The CDR3 loop spans 16 amino acids. V lost 1 base and J 2 bases, leaving 11 bases between the germline ends. This chain's CDR3 is CASSLVGRINTGELFF. CDR3 bases: TGTGCCAGCAGCTTAGTTGGGAGGATTAACACCGGGGAGCTGTTTTTT.

The chain joins TRBV29-1 to TRBJ2-7; 7 bases agree with TRBD2. J gave up 3 bases and V 2 bases, and 4 bases lay outside the gene matches. The CDR3 spans 13 residues. Germline CDR1 SQVTM, CDR2 ANQGSEA. The CDR3 reads CSVEPSSGYEQYF. The CDR3 nucleotides read TGCAGCGTTGAACCTTCTAGCGGCTACGAGCAGTACTTC.

The chain uses TRBV6-2 or TRBV6-3 and TRBJ2-1; 10 nucleotides align to TRBD2. Unmatched junction bases numbered 5, after V lost 5 bases and J lost 4 bases. CDR1 MNHEY and CDR2 SVGEGT come from the germline V gene. The CDR3 is 15 residues long. CDR3 coding DNA: TGTGCCAGCAGTCAAAGCGGGGGGGCTTACAATGAGCAGTTCTTC. Its translation is CASSQSGGAYNEQFF.

Only a few counts were recorded for this clonotype. The chain uses TRBV6-2 or TRBV6-3 and TRBJ2-7, with D hard to call. CDR3 length: 14 residues. Germline V gene data show CDR1 as MNHEY and CDR2 as SVGEGT. Trimming pared 0 bases from V and 7 bases from J, leaving 13 bases between. For the CDR3, the DNA is TGTGCCAGCAGTTACTCGAAAATCCTGGGGGAGCAGTACTTC. This encodes CASSYSKILGEQYF.

This clonotype has ten or more counts. The V call is TRBV12-3 or TRBV12-4, the J call TRBJ2-3, with D hard to call. CDR3 size: 11 residues. The V end lost 3 bases, the J end lost 5 bases, and 3 bases lay between the germline ends. CDR3 sequence reads: CASSFLDTQYF. The DNA for the CDR3 is TGTGCCAGCAGTTTTTTAGATACGCAGTATTTT.

This rearrangement joins TRBV4-1 to TRBJ2-3; 8 nucleotides align to TRBD2. The trim removed 4 bases at V and 1 base at J, leaving 10 bases unmatched. The CDR3 has 17 residues. Germline V CDR1 and CDR2: MGHRA, YSYEKL. CDR3 in amino acids: CASSPRGATSGTDTQYF. The CDR3 coding sequence is TGCGCCAGCAGCCCCAGAGGAGCGACTAGCGGCACAGATACGCAGTATTTT.

This clonotype was recorded at least ten times. The V and J genes are TRBV7-8 and TRBJ2-1; weak D call: TRBD1 (6 bases). Germline V gene data show CDR1 as SGHVS and CDR2 as FQNEAQ. V lost 4 bases to trimming and J lost 1 base, with 11 bases between them. The CDR3 is 15 amino acids. CDR3 protein: CASSSSGTSYNEQFF. CDR3 DNA sequence: TGTGCCAGCAGCTCCTCCGGGACATCCTACAATGAGCAGTTCTTC.

This chain links TRBV3-1 with TRBJ2-6; weak D call: TRBD1 (6 bases). The CDR3 consists of 16 residues. CDR1 LGHDT and CDR2 YNNKEL come from the germline V gene (reference sequence). V lost 1 base and J lost 1, with 8 bases in between. The CDR3 DNA sequence: TGTGCCAGCAGCCAAGGGACAGCTTCTGGGGCCAACGTCCTGACTTTC. Residues: CASSQGTASGANVLTF.

The genes are TRBV7-6 and TRBJ2-7; the match to TRBD1 covers 9 bases. Germline CDR1 SGHVS, CDR2 FNYEAQ. After removal of 8 bases from V and 6 bases from J, the junction contained 11 bases not matched to a gene. This CDR3 has 14 amino acids. CDR3 nucleotide sequence: TGTGCCAGCGTACCGGGACAGGGTTACTCCGAGCAGTACTTC. Translation gives CASVPGQGYSEQYF.

The chain uses TRBV7-3 and TRBJ2-2; D is ambiguous. Between the trimmed V and J ends, which lost 6 bases and 0 bases, there was a span of 5 bases. Germline V gene sequence: CDR1 SGHTA, CDR2 FQGTGA. CDR3 size: 13 residues. The chain's CDR3 is CASRLTNTGELFF. The CDR3 DNA is TGTGCCAGCAGGCTTACGAACACCGGGGAGCTGTTTTTT.

V gene TRBV4-3 combines with J gene TRBJ2-5; a weak D match, TRBD2 (5 bases). Germline values: CDR1 LGHNA, CDR2 YSLEER. The CDR3 loop spans 17 amino acids. Trimming took off 1 base at V and 2 bases at J, with 17 bases between the two ends. The CDR3 nucleotides read TGCGCCAGCAGCCAAGGCCCGGGGAAAGTGTCTCAAGAGACCCAGTACTTC. This encodes CASSQGPGKVSQETQYF.

V and J are TRBV4-1 and TRBJ2-2, with 9 bases fitting TRBD2. After removal of 1 base from V and 1 base from J, the junction contained 4 bases not matched to a gene. From germline, CDR1 is MGHRA and CDR2 YSYEKL. The CDR3 loop spans 17 amino acids. The CDR3 region has the DNA TGCGCCAGCAGCCAAGTGGCAGCGGGGGGGAACACCGGGGAGCTGTTTTTT. Its protein is CASSQVAAGGNTGELFF.

This sequence joins TRBV7-3 and TRBJ2-5, with 7 nucleotides matching TRBD1. CDR3 length equals 16 residues. J gave up 4 bases and V 5 bases, and 13 bases lay outside the gene matches. CDR1 is SGHTA and CDR2 is FQGTGA in the germline V gene. The CDR3 sequence is CASSKTGQANIETQYF. DNA of the CDR3: TGTGCCAGCAGCAAAACAGGACAGGCCAACATAGAGACCCAGTACTTC.

CDR3 bases: TGCAGTGCTAGAGTGCCGAGGCGGGAGACCCAGTACTTC. Amino acids: CSARVPRRETQYF. The J gene is TRBJ2-5, the V gene TRBV20-1, with D unresolved. The CDR3 runs to 13 residues. Germline V gene lookup returns CDR1 DFQATT and CDR2 SNEGSKA (reference sequence). V was clipped by 1 base and J by 5 bases, with 11 bases between them.